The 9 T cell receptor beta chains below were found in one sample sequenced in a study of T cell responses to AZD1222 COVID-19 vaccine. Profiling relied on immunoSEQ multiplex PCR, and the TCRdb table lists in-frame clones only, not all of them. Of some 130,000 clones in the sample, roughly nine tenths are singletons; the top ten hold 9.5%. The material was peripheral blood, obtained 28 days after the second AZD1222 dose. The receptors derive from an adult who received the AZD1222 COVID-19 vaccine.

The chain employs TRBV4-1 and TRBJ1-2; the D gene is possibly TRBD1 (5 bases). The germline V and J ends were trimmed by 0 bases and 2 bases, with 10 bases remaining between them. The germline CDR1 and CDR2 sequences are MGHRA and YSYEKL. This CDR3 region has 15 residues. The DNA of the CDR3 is TGCGCCAGCAGCCAAGAAGCCGGGACCAACTATGGCTACACCTTC. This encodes CASSQEAGTNYGYTF.

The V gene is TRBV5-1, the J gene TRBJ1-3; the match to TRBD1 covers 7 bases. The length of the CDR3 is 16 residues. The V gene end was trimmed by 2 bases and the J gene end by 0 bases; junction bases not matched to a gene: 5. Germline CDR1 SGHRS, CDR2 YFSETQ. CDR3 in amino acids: CASSLGQASSGNTIYF. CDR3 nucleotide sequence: TGCGCCAGCAGCTTAGGACAGGCGAGCTCTGGAAACACCATATATTTT. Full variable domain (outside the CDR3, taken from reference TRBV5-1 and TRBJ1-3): KAGVTQTPRYLIKTRGQQVTLSCSPISGHRSVSWYQQTPGQGLQFLFEYFSETQRNKGNFPGRFSGRQFSNSRSEMNVSTLELGDSALYLCASSLGQASSGNTIYFGEGSWLTVV.

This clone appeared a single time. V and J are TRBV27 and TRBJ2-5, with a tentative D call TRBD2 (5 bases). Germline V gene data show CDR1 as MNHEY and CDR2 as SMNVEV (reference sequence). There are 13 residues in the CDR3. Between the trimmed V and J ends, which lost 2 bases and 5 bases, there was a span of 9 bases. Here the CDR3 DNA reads TGTGCCAGCAGTTTAGAGGGTGGGGAGACCCAGTACTTC. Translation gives CASSLEGGETQYF.

The CDR3 loop reads CASRKGPWAGYTF. In DNA, the CDR3 is TGTGCCAGCAGAAAAGGGCCCTGGGCTGGCTACACCTTC. This chain uses TRBV25-1 with TRBJ1-2; D is uncertain. The CDR3 contains 13 residues. Germline CDR1 and CDR2: MGHDK and SYGVNS. Trimming cost V 6 bases and J 7 bases, with 15 bases left between them.

The CDR3, as DNA: TGTGCCTGGAGTGGAACAGGGAGACAGCCCCAGCATTTT. Its protein is CAWSGTGRQPQHF. The V call is TRBV30, the J call TRBJ1-5, with a tentative D call TRBD1 (6 bases). The CDR3 extends over 13 amino acids. From germline, CDR1 is GTSNPN and CDR2 SVGIG (reference sequence). Trimming pared 1 base from V and 7 bases from J, leaving 11 bases between.

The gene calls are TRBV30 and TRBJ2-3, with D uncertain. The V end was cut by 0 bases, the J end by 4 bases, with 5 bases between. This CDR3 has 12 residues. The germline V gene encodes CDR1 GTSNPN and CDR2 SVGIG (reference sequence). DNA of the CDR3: TGTGCCTGGAGTGTACCCGCAGATACGCAGTATTTT. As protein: CAWSVPADTQYF.

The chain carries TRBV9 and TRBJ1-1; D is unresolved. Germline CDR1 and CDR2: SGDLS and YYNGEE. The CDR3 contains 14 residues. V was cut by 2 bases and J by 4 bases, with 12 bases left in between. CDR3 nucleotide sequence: TGTGCCAGCAGCGTCGACCTCCGGAGCACTGAAGCTTTCTTT. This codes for CASSVDLRSTEAFF.

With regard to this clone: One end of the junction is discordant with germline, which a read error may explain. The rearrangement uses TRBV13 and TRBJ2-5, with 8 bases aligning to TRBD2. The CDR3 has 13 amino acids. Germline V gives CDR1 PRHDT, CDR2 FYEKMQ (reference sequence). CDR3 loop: CASSLGLAETQYF. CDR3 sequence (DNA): TGTGCCAGCAGCCTAGGACTAGCTGAGACCCAGTACTTC.

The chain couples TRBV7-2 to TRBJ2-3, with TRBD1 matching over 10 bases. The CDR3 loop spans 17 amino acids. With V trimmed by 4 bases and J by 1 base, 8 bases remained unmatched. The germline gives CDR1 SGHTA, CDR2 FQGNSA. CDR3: CASSSTDRGLRTDTQYF. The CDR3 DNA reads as TGTGCCAGCAGCTCGACCGACAGGGGGCTTCGCACAGATACGCAGTATTTT.